This T cell receptor (beta chain) was sequenced during a study of long-term antiretroviral therapy in people with HIV. immunoSEQ v3.0 was run at survey level. Method: immunoSEQ multiplex PCR; TCRdb's copy keeps in-frame clones and lacks some. Of 20,000 to 25,000 clones detected, around 80% appear once; the ten largest clones hold around 6%. Per the germline V gene, CDR1 is SGHNT and CDR2 is YYREEE (reference sequence). CDR3 length: 16 residues. Deletions cut 0 bases from V and 4 bases from J, with 13 bases between. The V and J genes are TRBV5-4 and TRBJ2-2; D call uncertain. The source was unsorted PBMCs, collected 0.2 years after starting antiretroviral therapy. This TCR was sampled from a woman in her twenties or thirties with HIV. The CDR3 protein is CASSLAGRDLTGELFF. DNA of the CDR3: TGTGCCAGCAGCTTGGCGGGCAGAGATCTCACCGGGGAGCTGTTTTTT.